One and the same sample provided the 10 T cell receptor beta chains below, sequenced in a study of shared clonotypes between healthy human individuals (dated by TCRdb to 2020 to 2022). The library was prepared using the immunoSEQ multiplex PCR assay. TCRdb's version of the immuneACCESS table is confined to in-frame rearrangements and falls short of the full clone set. An unresolved V gene accounts for under half of the shortfall where checked; the remainder is of unknown origin. The sample has 2,100,000 or so clones on record, 95% of them singletons. Jointly, the top ten make up roughly 0.13% of the sample. Sequencing used naive CD4+ T cells sorted from blood. The sample's cell subset or site label is to be understood as: CD45RA+ positively selected. Source of these receptors: a man younger than 35 in good health.

The V call is TRBV28, the J call TRBJ1-1; possibly TRBD1 for D (5 bases). CDR1 and CDR2 (germline): MDHEN, SYDVKM. The CDR3 covers 12 residues. The V and J ends lost 5 bases and 5 bases respectively, with 9 bases between them. In nucleotides, the CDR3 is TGTGCCAGCAGTATGACAGTAACTGAAGCTTTCTTT. This sequence encodes CASSMTVTEAFF.

The CDR3 bases are TGCGCCAGCAGCCCCGCCAGGGTTTCCTACGAGCAGTACTTC. It codes for CASSPARVSYEQYF. The chain carries TRBV5-1 and TRBJ2-7; D might be TRBD1 (5 bases). With 4 bases removed from V and 1 base from J, the gap between germline ends came to 12 bases. Germline CDR1 is SGHRS and CDR2 is YFSETQ. The CDR3 has 14 amino acids. The entire variable domain, with the rest obtained from reference TRBV5-1 and TRBJ2-7, is as follows: KAGVTQTPRYLIKTRGQQVTLSCSPISGHRSVSWYQQTPGQGLQFLFEYFSETQRNKGNFPGRFSGRQFSNSRSEMNVSTLELGDSALYLCASSPARVSYEQYFGPGTRLTVT.

The DNA of the CDR3 is TGTGCCAGCTCAGTCCGGGACAGGGCTGGCGAGACCCAGTACTTC. Its protein product is CASSVRDRAGETQYF. The chain combines TRBV18 with TRBJ2-5; 9 positions agree with TRBD1. V dropped 5 bases and J dropped 5; count of bases not matched to a gene: 9. Germline V CDR1 and CDR2: KGHSH, LQKENI. The CDR3 covers 15 residues. Together with reference TRBV18 and TRBJ2-5, the CDR3 gives the full variable domain: NAGVMQNPRHLVRRRGQEARLRCSPMKGHSHVYWYRQLPEEGLKFMVYLQKENIIDESGMPKERFSAEFPKEGPSILRIQQVVRGDSAAYFCASSVRDRAGETQYFGPGTRLLVL.

V and J are TRBV28 and TRBJ1-1, with 7 bases aligning to TRBD1. V trimming: 7 bases; J trimming: 0 bases; junction bases outside the gene matches: 5. The germline CDR1 and CDR2 sequences are MDHEN and SYDVKM. This CDR3 region has 14 residues. CDR3 residues: CASNRGALNTEAFF. DNA of the CDR3: TGTGCCAGCAACAGGGGCGCCCTGAACACTGAAGCTTTCTTT. Full variable domain (missing parts from reference TRBV28 and TRBJ1-1): DVKVTQSSRYLVKRTGEKVFLECVQDMDHENMFWYRQDPGLGLRLIYFSYDVKMKEKGDIPEGYSVSREKKERFSLILESASTNQTSMYLCASNRGALNTEAFFGQGTRLTVV.

This sequence joins TRBV28 and TRBJ2-3; 11 bases agree with TRBD2. The CDR3 runs to 16 residues. In germline, CDR1 is MDHEN, CDR2 SYDVKM. With V trimmed by 6 bases and J by 1 base, 6 bases remained unmatched. Written as DNA, the CDR3 is TGTGCCAGCAGCCCTAGTAGCGGGAGGGGCACAGATACGCAGTATTTT. Its protein product is CASSPSSGRGTDTQYF.

Notes on this clone: This specimen includes other DNA sequences encoding the same CDR3. This chain links TRBV27 with TRBJ2-6; TRBD1 matches at 7 bases. The V gene's germline CDR1 is MNHEY and CDR2 SMNVEV (reference sequence). The CDR3 is 15 residues long. V lost 5 bases, J lost 2 bases, and 3 bases stayed unmatched. As DNA, the CDR3 is TGTGCCAGCAGTCCCACAGGGGCTGGGGCCAACGTCCTGACTTTC. Amino acids: CASSPTGAGANVLTF.

As to this clone: Distinct nucleotide sequences in the sample also encode this CDR3. The V and J genes are TRBV7-2 and TRBJ1-2; tentative D call: TRBD1 (6 bases). The CDR3 is 12 amino acids. The germline V gene encodes CDR1 SGHTA and CDR2 FQGNSA. Trimming stripped 4 bases from V and 5 bases from J, with 8 bases between. DNA of the CDR3: TGTGCCAGCAGCTCGACAGGATATGGCTACACCTTC. Protein sequence: CASSSTGYGYTF.

The rearrangement joins TRBV10-1 to TRBJ2-1, with unresolved D. The V gene's germline CDR1 is WNHNN and CDR2 SYGVQD (reference sequence). Trimming left V 5 bases short and J 9 bases short, with 17 bases between. The length of the CDR3 is 14 residues. This chain's CDR3 is CASSPRKGGGEQFF. The CDR3 DNA reads TGCGCCAGCAGTCCTCGAAAGGGTGGCGGTGAGCAGTTCTTC.

The rearrangement joins TRBV5-1 to TRBJ1-1; no definite D call. The V end was cut by 1 base, the J end by 4 bases, with 8 bases between. This CDR3 comprises 13 residues. Looked up from germline, CDR1 is SGHRS and CDR2 is YFSETQ. CDR3 sequence: CASSLTRTTEAFF. The CDR3 coding sequence is TGCGCCAGCAGCTTGACCCGCACCACTGAAGCTTTCTTT.

The V gene is TRBV5-1, the J gene TRBJ2-2, with D possibly matching TRBD2 (6 bases). The V end was cut by 2 bases, the J end by 7 bases, with 12 bases between. Germline V gives CDR1 SGHRS, CDR2 YFSETQ. CDR3 length: 14 amino acids. The CDR3 is CASSLIRGYGELFF. CDR3 in DNA: TGCGCCAGCAGCTTAATCCGGGGGTACGGGGAGCTGTTTTTT.